The rows below give T cell receptor beta chains drawn from one sample of a study of cytomegalovirus exposure and HLA in healthy donors. Measured with immunoSEQ multiplex PCR; TCRdb has only the in-frame clones, and not every one. The table shows approximately 100,000 clones, with 84% occurring only once. The specimen sequenced was PBMCs. The receptor source for this set is a woman aged 18-29 years in good health and CMV-seronegative. The CDR3 runs from the conserved cysteine through the conserved F or W. D genes are given only for firm matches. A row's size may be missing; if present it is once, few, many or a size class.

NA NA TRBJ2-7 TRBV6-5 CASSPLTVYEQYF TGTGCCAGCAGTCCCCTGACAGTCTACGAGCAGTACTTC
NA NA TRBJ1-2 TRBV28 CASSRTSGQTYGYTF TGTGCCAGCAGTAGGACTTCAGGACAGACCTATGGCTACACCTTC
NA NA TRBJ2-7 TRBV7-8 CASSLAYLSYEQYF TGTGCCAGCAGCTTAGCGTATCTCTCCTACGAGCAGTACTTC
NA NA TRBJ2-7 TRBV2 CASRSSRWQYEQYF TGTGCCAGCAGATCATCTAGGTGGCAGTACGAGCAGTACTTC
NA NA TRBJ2-1 TRBV29-1 CSVTGHSLGSYNEQFF TGCAGCGTCACGGGACACTCTCTAGGCTCCTACAATGAGCAGTTCTTC
NA TRBD2 TRBJ2-3 TRBV11-3 CASSPRTSGSTDTQYF TGTGCCAGCAGCCCCCGGACTAGCGGGAGCACAGATACGCAGTATTTT
NA TRBD2 TRBJ2-1 TRBV2 CASSLAGGLSGEQFF TGTGCCAGCAGCCTAGCGGGGGGGCTCTCTGGTGAGCAGTTCTTC
NA TRBD1 TRBJ1-1 TRBV27 CASSPLDRDAEAFF TGTGCCAGCAGTCCCCTGGACAGGGACGCTGAAGCTTTCTTT
NA TRBD2 TRBJ2-5 TRBV7-2 CASSLGLAYETQYF TGTGCCAGCAGCTTAGGACTAGCATATGAGACCCAGTACTTC
few TRBD2 TRBJ2-1 TRBV5-4 CASSFGLADNNEQFF TGTGCCAGCAGCTTCGGACTAGCGGATAACAATGAGCAGTTCTTC
NA NA TRBJ1-2 TRBV28 CASSLPANYGYTF TGTGCCAGCAGTTTACCAGCTAACTATGGCTACACCTTC
NA TRBD1 TRBJ2-4 TRBV28 CASSFSVRGPLAKNIQYF TGTGCCAGCAGTTTCTCGGTCAGGGGGCCCCTAGCCAAAAACATTCAGTACTTC
NA TRBD1 TRBJ2-1 TRBV7-9 CASSRIGTGEGGYNEQFF TGTGCCAGCAGCCGCATCGGGACAGGGGAAGGGGGTTACAATGAGCAGTTCTTC
few TRBD1 TRBJ1-1 TRBV6-5 CASRRTRRGRGAFF TGTGCCAGCAGACGGACGCGCAGGGGGCGAGGAGCTTTCTTT
once TRBD2 TRBJ2-3 TRBV7-2 CASSLGLAGNTDTQYF TGTGCCAGCAGCTTGGGACTAGCGGGGAACACAGATACGCAGTATTTT
NA TRBD2 TRBJ2-2 TRBV7-3 CASSLRGGGAGELFF TGTGCCAGCAGCTTAAGGGGCGGGGGAGCCGGGGAGCTGTTTTTT
NA NA TRBJ2-3 TRBV11-3 CASSLGGLPTDTQYF TGTGCCAGCAGCTTAGGGGGACTCCCCACAGATACGCAGTATTTT
NA TRBD2 TRBJ2-5 TRBV6-6 CASRGLAWQTQYF TGTGCCAGCAGGGGACTAGCGTGGCAGACCCAGTACTTC
NA NA TRBJ2-3 TRBV7-8 CASSPRGGINTQYF TGTGCCAGCAGCCCCAGAGGAGGGATTAATACGCAGTATTTT
once TRBD2 TRBJ2-7 TRBV28 CASSFGGRQYF TGTGCCAGCAGTTTTGGCGGGAGGCAGTACTTC
NA NA TRBJ1-3 TRBV2 CASSEGGSGNTIYF TGTGCCAGCAGTGAGGGAGGCTCTGGAAACACCATATATTTT
NA TRBD1 TRBJ1-1 TRBV30 CAWSGTGNTEAFF TGTGCCTGGAGTGGGACAGGGAACACTGAAGCTTTCTTT
once NA TRBJ2-1 TRBV28 CATDRNNEQFF TGTGCCACTGACAGAAACAATGAGCAGTTCTTC
NA NA TRBJ1-2 TRBV4-2 CASSQEAFRGRDYGYTF TGTGCCAGCAGCCAAGAAGCTTTCCGGGGAAGGGACTATGGCTACACCTTC
NA NA TRBJ2-7 TRBV2 CASSESNSRSSYEQYF TGTGCCAGCAGTGAATCAAACTCGAGGAGCTCCTACGAGCAGTACTTC
NA TRBD1 TRBJ2-7 TRBV29-1 CSVELTGGRFEQYF TGCAGCGTTGAATTGACAGGGGGACGTTTCGAGCAGTACTTC
NA NA TRBJ2-7 TRBV28 CASSLTGSISEQYF TGTGCCAGCAGTTTAACAGGGTCTATCTCCGAGCAGTACTTC
NA NA TRBJ1-1 TRBV11-2 CASSPGRFGAFF TGTGCCAGCAGCCCCGGTAGATTTGGAGCTTTCTTT
NA TRBD1 TRBJ1-2 TRBV19 CASSRGTESDGYTF TGTGCCAGTAGTAGGGGGACAGAGTCTGATGGCTACACCTTC
NA NA TRBJ1-1 TRBV7-9 CSSELWAGQAFF TGTTCCAGCGAACTGTGGGCAGGGCAAGCTTTCTTT
NA NA TRBJ2-7 TRBV9 CASSVGRDSYEQYF TGTGCCAGCAGCGTAGGCAGGGATTCCTACGAGCAGTACTTC
NA TRBD2 TRBJ2-7 TRBV7-2 CASSLAPSGGSHEQYF TGTGCCAGCAGCTTAGCGCCTAGCGGGGGTTCCCACGAGCAGTACTTC
NA TRBD1 TRBJ2-7 TRBV5-6 CASSSQGDPYEQYF TGTGCCAGCAGCTCTCAGGGGGATCCCTACGAGCAGTACTTC
NA TRBD2 TRBJ2-7 TRBV5-1 CASSFDETSGSPYYEQYF TGCGCCAGCAGCTTCGATGAGACTAGCGGGAGTCCTTATTACGAGCAGTACTTC
NA TRBD2 TRBJ2-3 TRBV6-5 CASSSGGGTRDTQYF TGTGCCAGCAGCTCCGGCGGGGGGACGAGGGATACGCAGTATTTT
NA TRBD2 TRBJ2-5 TRBV4-3 CASSQEGSGSQETQYF TGCGCCAGCAGCCAAGAAGGTAGCGGGAGCCAAGAGACCCAGTACTTC
NA TRBD2 TRBJ2-7 TRBV11-2 CASSGFAGGREQYF TGTGCCAGCAGCGGGTTCGCGGGGGGACGGGAGCAGTACTTC
NA TRBD1 TRBJ1-3 TRBV28 CASSRTGASGNTIYF TGTGCCAGCAGTCGTACAGGGGCCTCTGGAAACACCATATATTTT
NA NA TRBJ1-6 TRBV5-6 CASSLGLDNSPLHF TGTGCCAGCAGCTTGGGGCTGGATAATTCACCCCTCCACTTT
NA NA TRBJ1-1 TRBV20-1 CGGEMNTEAFF TGCGGAGGGGAGATGAACACTGAAGCTTTCTTT
NA NA TRBJ1-2 TRBV6-5 CASSYADNYGYTF TGTGCCAGCAGTTACGCGGATAACTATGGCTACACCTTC
few TRBD1 TRBJ1-1 TRBV5-1 CASKELGQMNTEAFF TGCGCCAGTAAAGAGCTGGGACAGATGAACACTGAAGCTTTCTTT
once TRBD2 TRBJ2-3 TRBV30 CAWRGWTRSTDTQYF TGTGCCTGGAGAGGCTGGACTAGAAGCACAGATACGCAGTATTTT
NA NA TRBJ2-5 TRBV28 CASSLYQGEVETQYF TGTGCCAGCAGTTTATACCAAGGGGAGGTGGAGACCCAGTACTTC
few TRBD2 TRBJ2-7 TRBV4-3 CASSQYSGKYEQYF TGCGCCAGCAGCCAGTACAGCGGGAAGTACGAGCAGTACTTC
once NA TRBJ1-4 TRBV28 CASSRGEGATNEKLFF TGTGCCAGCAGCCGCGGGGAGGGCGCAACTAATGAAAAACTGTTTTTT
NA TRBD1 TRBJ2-7 TRBV28 CASSTGTGFYEQYF TGTGCCAGCAGTACCGGGACAGGGTTCTACGAGCAGTACTTC
NA NA TRBJ2-7 TRBV30 CAWATGTPYEQYF TGTGCCTGGGCTACAGGGACCCCCTACGAGCAGTACTTC
NA TRBD1 TRBJ1-1 TRBV11-2 CASSFGQGEAFF TGTGCCAGCAGCTTCGGACAGGGTGAAGCTTTCTTT
once NA TRBJ2-1 TRBV19 CASSQWLEDNEQFF TGTGCCAGTAGTCAATGGCTAGAGGACAATGAGCAGTTCTTC
NA NA TRBJ1-1 TRBV5-1 CASSPLGTWNTEAFF TGCGCCAGCAGCCCGCTGGGCACCTGGAACACTGAAGCTTTCTTT
NA NA TRBJ2-7 TRBV5-6 CASSYHPTGSYEQYF TGTGCCAGCAGCTACCACCCGACTGGCTCCTACGAGCAGTACTTC
few TRBD2 TRBJ2-1 TRBV6-1 CASSEEAGGQNEQFF TGTGCCAGCAGTGAAGAGGCGGGGGGGCAAAATGAGCAGTTCTTC
NA NA TRBJ1-1 TRBV11-1 CASSYRGHSYTEAFF TGTGCCAGCAGCTACCGGGGACACTCTTACACTGAAGCTTTCTTT